This T cell receptor beta chain was captured by sequencing in a study of blood T cell repertoires in COVID-19. Study summary: Researchers got acute and convalescent COVID-19 samples from the United States, Italy and Spain. From T cells, B-cell-depleted T cells, or PBMCs came the material, which was cDNA or gDNA.

Germline V lookup: CDR1 MGHDK, CDR2 SYGVNS. The germline V and J ends were trimmed by 1 base and 1 base, with 12 bases remaining between them. The CDR3 has 16 amino acids. Patients from Seattle were sampled longitudinally, starting during active infection. Methods used by the authors: Quantification of nucleated cells was approximated via reference gene primer amplification. The assay was immunoSEQ multiplex PCR, and TCRdb's table has in-frame clones only and misses some. Clone size and the V and J calls come from that table; the DNA yielded D and trimming. The top ten hold roughly 2.7% of the sample, which has about 270,000 clones, 80% to 95% seen once.

The TCR originated in a person under 35 with COVID-19, enrolled during active disease. The specimen sequenced was peripheral blood. This chain links TRBV25-1 with TRBJ2-3, with a tentative D call TRBD1 (6 bases). CDR3 nucleotide sequence: TGTGCCAGCAGTGAATGTGAGCGACAGGGCACAGATACGCAGTATTTT. Translated: CASSECERQGTDTQYF.